Shown below are 30 T cell receptor beta chains from a single sample sequenced in a study of shared clonotypes between healthy human individuals (TCRdb year 2020). The library was prepared using the immunoSEQ multiplex PCR assay. Here the immuneACCESS table is served through TCRdb, limited to in-frame sequences with V and J called. Missing clones are a known gap in these copies; in checked studies unresolved V genes cover under half, and the rest lacks a known reason. The sample yields hundreds of thousands of clones; around 96% were counted once. The leading ten clones occupy about 0.11% of the sample. CD8 naive samples consisted of CD45RO-negative cells that were positively selected for CCR7, yielding a CD45RA+CCR7+ population without TemRA cells. The sequenced material came from naive CD8+ T cells sorted from blood. The cell subset or site label here, explained by the study, means: CD45RA+CCR7+. These receptors were taken from a woman in her twenties or thirties in good health.

This rearrangement joins TRBV4-1 to TRBJ1-1; 8 nucleotides agree with TRBD1. V trimming: 4 bases; J trimming: 0 bases; junction bases outside the gene matches: 7. Germline CDR1 MGHRA, CDR2 YSYEKL. This CDR3 has 16 residues. CDR3 sequence: CASSPRRTGLNTEAFF. CDR3 nucleotides: TGCGCCAGCAGCCCACGTAGGACAGGGTTGAACACTGAAGCTTTCTTT.

V and J are TRBV19 and TRBJ2-7, with TRBD1 matching 8 bases. The CDR3 totals 14 residues. Germline lookup yields CDR1 LNHDA and CDR2 SQIVND (reference sequence). J gave up 3 bases and V 9 bases, and 10 bases lay outside the gene matches. Here the CDR3 reads CARPSGTGNYEQYF. CDR3 in DNA: TGTGCCAGACCCTCCGGGACAGGAAACTACGAGCAGTACTTC.

The rearrangement uses TRBV5-6 and TRBJ1-2; D is ambiguous. The CDR3 is 15 residues long. Between the trimmed V and J ends, which lost 2 bases and 4 bases, there was a span of 15 bases. CDR1 is SGHDT, CDR2 YYEEEE, per germline. CDR3 coding DNA: TGTGCCAGCAGCTTCCCCATGACGGCCCTCTATGGCTACACCTTC. Translated: CASSFPMTALYGYTF.

The chain employs TRBV10-3 and TRBJ2-3; 9 bases align to TRBD1. The CDR3 totals 15 residues. The V gene's germline CDR1 is ENHRY and CDR2 SYGVKD. Trimming took 3 bases from V and 4 from J; bases not matched to a gene: 5. CDR3 nucleotide sequence: TGTGCCATCAGTGAACTGGACAGGGGACCAGATACGCAGTATTTT. Its translation is CAISELDRGPDTQYF.

The chain carries TRBV5-4 and TRBJ1-4; D not certain. The germline CDR1 and CDR2 sequences are SGHNT and YYREEE (reference sequence). V lost 2 bases to trimming and J lost 2 bases, with 4 bases between them. This CDR3 region has 13 residues. The chain's CDR3 is CASSLGTNEKLFF. Written as DNA, the CDR3 is TGTGCCAGCAGCTTAGGGACTAATGAAAAACTGTTTTTT.

V and J are TRBV7-8 and TRBJ2-5, with no clear D. Germline V lookup: CDR1 SGHVS, CDR2 FQNEAQ. The CDR3 totals 15 residues. The V gene lost 0 bases and the J gene lost 2 bases, with 10 bases spanning the gap. The CDR3 reads CASSLAPTEQETQYF. In nucleotides, the CDR3 is TGTGCCAGCAGCTTAGCCCCGACGGAACAAGAGACCCAGTACTTC.

J is TRBJ2-7 and V is TRBV5-4; D is possibly TRBD2 (6 bases). Germline V gene lookup returns CDR1 SGHNT and CDR2 YYREEE (reference sequence). The length of the CDR3 is 13 residues. V was clipped by 9 bases and J by 4 bases, with 17 bases between them. The CDR3 sequence: CATQLGGEYEQYF. As DNA, the CDR3 is TGTGCCACCCAATTAGGAGGGGAGTACGAGCAGTACTTC.

This chain uses TRBV16 with TRBJ1-4, with D hard to call. Germline loops: CDR1 KGHSY, CDR2 FQNENV. The CDR3 has 15 amino acids. Trimming shortened V by 0 bases and J by 3 bases, and 8 bases separated the two germline ends. In nucleotides, the CDR3 is TGTGCCAGCAGCCAATCGGGCGGATCTAATGAAAAACTGTTTTTT. This codes for CASSQSGGSNEKLFF.

This chain joins TRBV7-6 and TRBJ1-1, with TRBD1 matching over 7 bases. Unmatched junction bases numbered 10, after V lost 1 base and J lost 8 bases. The CDR3 runs to 15 residues. Germline V lookup: CDR1 SGHVS, CDR2 FNYEAQ. Written as DNA, the CDR3 is TGTGCCAGCAGCTTAGTTGGTGACAGGGCGTGGGAAGCTTTCTTT. Its protein product is CASSLVGDRAWEAFF.

V and J are TRBV7-9 and TRBJ2-1, with TRBD2 identical over 11 bases. The germline gives CDR1 SEHNR, CDR2 FQNEAQ (reference sequence). After removal of 4 bases from V and 2 bases from J, the junction contained 10 bases not matched to a gene. The CDR3 extends over 18 amino acids. The CDR3 loop is CASSSTSGSGRTYNEQFF. CDR3 sequence (DNA): TGTGCCAGCAGCTCTACTAGCGGGAGTGGCAGGACCTACAATGAGCAGTTCTTC.

In regard to this clone: This specimen includes other DNA sequences encoding the same CDR3. The rearrangement joins TRBV5-1 to TRBJ2-7; D unresolved. The germline gives CDR1 SGHRS, CDR2 YFSETQ. This CDR3 spans 13 amino acids. Between the trimmed V and J ends, which lost 0 bases and 3 bases, there was a span of 7 bases. CDR3 nucleotides: TGCGCCAGCAGCTTGGCCGGCAGCTACGAGCAGTACTTC. Translated, it gives CASSLAGSYEQYF.

With respect to this clone: The sample holds other DNA sequences that translate to the same CDR3. The rearrangement uses TRBV13 and TRBJ1-1; D unresolved. Germline values: CDR1 PRHDT, CDR2 FYEKMQ (reference sequence). The length of the CDR3 is 11 residues. V lost 5 bases to trimming and J lost 4 bases, with 5 bases between them. CDR3 loop: CASSLGTEAFF. The CDR3 DNA reads TGTGCCAGCAGCCTGGGCACTGAAGCTTTCTTT. Complete variable domain (other parts from reference TRBV13 and TRBJ1-1): AAGVIQSPRHLIKEKRETATLKCYPIPRHDTVYWYQQGPGQDPQFLISFYEKMQSDKGSIPDRFSAQQFSDYHSELNMSSLELGDSALYFCASSLGTEAFFGQGTRLTVV.

This chain uses TRBV7-9 with TRBJ2-5, with D unresolved. CDR1 is SEHNR and CDR2 is FQNEAQ in the germline V gene (reference sequence). The CDR3 is 14 amino acids. The V and J ends lost 10 bases and 5 bases respectively, with 20 bases between them. CDR3 sequence: CATFRLDHGETQYF. CDR3 in DNA: TGTGCCACCTTCCGACTCGACCATGGGGAGACCCAGTACTTC.

The chain links TRBV19 to TRBJ2-3, with TRBD2 matching 12 bases. The CDR3 is 16 residues long. Losses at the gene ends were 5 bases for V and 2 bases for J; bases not matched to a gene: 5. Germline V gene data show CDR1 as LNHDA and CDR2 as SQIVND (reference sequence). As DNA, the CDR3 is TGTGCCAGTAGTCCCGGACTAGCGGGATCCACAGATACGCAGTATTTT. This sequence encodes CASSPGLAGSTDTQYF.

The chain carries TRBV27 and TRBJ2-5; 14 bases align to TRBD2. There are 15 residues in the CDR3. Germline CDR1 MNHEY, CDR2 SMNVEV (reference sequence). J was trimmed by 11 bases and V by 6 bases; bases with no gene match: 11. CDR3 region: CASSPGTSGRLEQYF. The DNA for the CDR3 is TGTGCCAGCAGCCCCGGGACTAGCGGGAGATTGGAGCAGTACTTC.

The chain carries TRBV19 and TRBJ1-2, with D possibly matching TRBD1 (5 bases). V shed 7 bases and J shed 7 bases, with 13 bases lying between them. This CDR3 is 12 amino acids long. Germline V gene data show CDR1 as LNHDA and CDR2 as SQIVND (reference sequence). The CDR3, as DNA: TGTGCCAGTACCGACAGTCTCAGTGGCTACACCTTC. Protein product: CASTDSLSGYTF.

CDR3: CASSMAGANVLTF. CDR3 bases: TGTGCCAGTAGTATGGCGGGGGCCAACGTCCTGACTTTC. This chain uses TRBV19 with TRBJ2-6; D gene uncertain. The CDR3 length is 13 residues. V lost 3 bases and J 4 bases, leaving 4 bases between the germline ends. Germline values: CDR1 LNHDA, CDR2 SQIVND (reference sequence). Complete variable domain (other parts from reference TRBV19 and TRBJ2-6): DGGITQSPKYLFRKEGQNVTLSCEQNLNHDAMYWYRQDPGQGLRLIYYSQIVNDFQKGDIAEGYSVSREKKESFPLTVTSAQKNPTAFYLCASSMAGANVLTFGAGSRLTVL.

The chain combines TRBV13 with TRBJ2-3; 8 bases agree with TRBD2. With V trimmed by 2 bases and J by 1 base, 2 bases remained unmatched. Germline CDR1 PRHDT, CDR2 FYEKMQ (reference sequence). This CDR3 contains 15 residues. The CDR3 nucleotides read TGTGCCAGCAGCTTACGGGAGGGTGGCACAGATACGCAGTATTTT. Its protein product is CASSLREGGTDTQYF.

CDR3 DNA: TGTGCCAGCAGCGTAGAACCGGGTATGGGCAATGAGCAGTTCTTC. Its translation is CASSVEPGMGNEQFF. The chain links TRBV9 to TRBJ2-1; D ambiguous. The V and J ends lost 0 bases and 6 bases respectively, with 13 bases between them. The CDR3 covers 15 residues. From germline, CDR1 is SGDLS and CDR2 YYNGEE. Full variable domain (missing parts from reference TRBV9 and TRBJ2-1): DSGVTQTPKHLITATGQRVTLRCSPRSGDLSVYWYQQSLDQGLQFLIQYYNGEERAKGNILERFSAQQFPDLHSELNLSSLELGDSALYFCASSVEPGMGNEQFFGPGTRLTVL.

The chain links TRBV7-9 to TRBJ1-1, with D possibly matching TRBD1 (6 bases). The CDR3 runs 15 residues. The V end lost 1 base, the J end lost 1 base, and 10 bases lay between the germline ends. Germline V gene data show CDR1 as SEHNR and CDR2 as FQNEAQ (reference sequence). CDR3 sequence (DNA): TGTGCCAGCAGCTTAGTCCAGGGGACGAACACTGAAGCTTTCTTT. Encoded protein: CASSLVQGTNTEAFF.

This chain uses TRBV5-1 with TRBJ2-7; tentatively, D is TRBD1 (5 bases). The CDR3 is 14 amino acids. The germline V gene has CDR1 SGHRS and CDR2 YFSETQ. V lost 4 bases and J 5 bases, leaving 16 bases between the germline ends. Written as DNA, the CDR3 is TGCGCCAGCAGCGTATCAGGGTTGACGCACGAGCAGTACTTC. Translated: CASSVSGLTHEQYF.

The chain is built from TRBV4-1 and TRBJ2-1; 8 bases line up with TRBD2. The CDR3 contains 16 residues. Germline V gene lookup returns CDR1 MGHRA and CDR2 YSYEKL. The ends lost 3 bases at V and 8 bases at J; junction bases unmatched: 12. This CDR3 reads CASSHDPGLVGYEQFF. Here the CDR3 DNA reads TGCGCCAGCAGCCACGACCCGGGACTAGTAGGCTATGAGCAGTTCTTC.

This chain uses TRBV27 with TRBJ1-5; D is unresolved. The V and J ends lost 6 bases and 3 bases respectively, with 9 bases between them. Germline CDR1 is MNHEY and CDR2 is SMNVEV (reference sequence). The CDR3 totals 13 residues. In nucleotides, the CDR3 is TGTGCCAGCAGGAGGGCACCCAATCAGCCCCAGCATTTT. It is translated as CASRRAPNQPQHF.

V is TRBV4-1 and J is TRBJ2-3; possibly TRBD1 for D (5 bases). The CDR3 has 14 residues. Germline V gene sequence: CDR1 MGHRA, CDR2 YSYEKL. V was clipped by 7 bases and J by 2 bases, with 13 bases between them. The CDR3 protein is CASKDTEYTDTQYF. CDR3 DNA sequence: TGCGCCAGCAAGGACACCGAGTACACAGATACGCAGTATTTT.

This chain connects TRBV7-7 to TRBJ2-5; TRBD2 matches 7 bases. J lost 2 bases, V lost 5 bases, and 11 bases had no gene match. Germline CDR1 is SSHAT and CDR2 is FNYEAQ (reference sequence). The CDR3 runs 16 residues. The CDR3 reads CASSPRLASHQETQYF. The DNA of the CDR3 is TGTGCCAGCAGCCCCCGACTAGCTTCCCATCAAGAGACCCAGTACTTC.

V and J are TRBV28 and TRBJ2-7, with D possibly matching TRBD2 (6 bases). The CDR3 sequence is 15 residues long. The germline V gene has CDR1 MDHEN and CDR2 SYDVKM. Trimming took 3 bases from V and 3 from J, leaving 15 bases between them. The CDR3 sequence is CASSLVGQGLYEQYF. The CDR3 coding sequence is TGTGCCAGCAGTTTGGTCGGGCAGGGACTCTACGAGCAGTACTTC.

The genes are TRBV2 and TRBJ2-7, with D perhaps matching TRBD2 (5 bases). V was pared by 8 bases and J by 1 base, with 12 bases between. Germline CDR1 SNHLY, CDR2 FYNNEI. CDR3 length: 13 amino acids. The CDR3 region is CASGPGSSYEQYF. CDR3 sequence (DNA): TGTGCCAGCGGTCCGGGATCTTCCTACGAGCAGTACTTC.

Comment on this clone: The sample has other DNA sequences that encode this CDR3 too. The CDR3, as DNA: TGTGCCAGCAGTCTATGGGGTGGAGGCAATCAGCCCCAGCATTTT. This codes for CASSLWGGGNQPQHF. The chain combines TRBV27 with TRBJ1-5; no clear D. V was cut by 5 bases and J by 2 bases, with 13 bases left in between. Germline V gene lookup returns CDR1 MNHEY and CDR2 SMNVEV (reference sequence). This CDR3 is built from 15 residues.

J is TRBJ2-5 and V is TRBV28, with D perhaps TRBD2 (5 bases). Germline V gene sequence: CDR1 MDHEN, CDR2 SYDVKM. V was trimmed by 5 bases and J by 2 bases, leaving 24 bases between them. CDR3 length equals 18 residues. The CDR3 region has the DNA TGTGCCAGCAGTCTCGGACTGGTGCTGAGCGGAAGACAAGAGACCCAGTACTTC. Amino acids: CASSLGLVLSGRQETQYF.

J is TRBJ2-5 and V is TRBV10-3, with TRBD2 identical over 11 bases. V lost 4 bases and J lost 4; bases outside the gene matches: 29. CDR1 and CDR2 (germline): ENHRY, SYGVKD. CDR3 length: 23 amino acids. The CDR3 loop is CAISVEISQGETSGILSLETQYF. The DNA of the CDR3 is TGTGCCATCAGTGTCGAGATCTCACAGGGGGAGACTAGCGGGATCTTATCGTTAGAGACCCAGTACTTC.